These 27 T cell receptor beta chains were all obtained from the same sample, sequenced in a study of immune heterogeneity within non-small cell lung tumors. Samples each supplied around 580 ng of bulk tumor genomic DNA as template. Taken during surgery, several biopsies per primary tumor were spaced as far apart as possible within the tumor mass. Patients underwent curative surgery for untreated, newly diagnosed non-small cell lung cancer. TCR beta CDR3 regions came from multiplex PCR with 32 forward V and 13 reverse J primers. TCRdb called the multiplex PCR reads again in MiXCR, with one record for every CDR3 protein. Among around 4,100 distinct CDR3 sequences listed, 24% were seen once. The sequenced sample consisted of lung tumor tissue. The receptor source for this set is a man aged 45-65 years with non-small cell lung cancer.

This clonotype is judged medium-sized. The J gene is TRBJ1-2, the V gene TRBV27; 10 nucleotides align to TRBD1. J was trimmed by 1 base and V by 4 bases; bases with no gene match: 6. This CDR3 region has 16 residues. The germline gives CDR1 MNHEY, CDR2 SMNVEV (reference sequence). The CDR3 DNA sequence: TGTGCCAGCAGTTCGGGACAGGGGACCTATAACTATGGCTACACCTTC. Its protein is CASSSGQGTYNYGYTF.

This clonotype was detected once. V and J are TRBV2 and TRBJ2-2; possible D gene TRBD1, 6 bases. The V end was cut by 7 bases, the J end by 0 bases, with 12 bases between. Germline loops: CDR1 SNHLY, CDR2 FYNNEI. CDR3 length equals 15 residues. CDR3 bases: TGTGCCAGCACCGCACAGGGATCGAACACCGGGGAGCTGTTTTTT. Translation gives CASTAQGSNTGELFF. Variable domain in full (rest from reference TRBV2 and TRBJ2-2): EPEVTQTPSHQVTQMGQEVILRCVPISNHLYFYWYRQILGQKVEFLVSFYNNEISEKSEIFDDQFSVERPDGSNFTLKIRSTKLEDSAMYFCASTAQGSNTGELFFGEGSRLTVL.

Notes on this clonotype: This may arise from a read error, as a much more abundant clone is one base away. CDR3 DNA: TGCAGTGCTAATTGGGGGAGTGGGGACATTCAGTACTTC. Protein: CSANWGSGDIQYF. The rearrangement joins TRBV20-1 to TRBJ2-4; TRBD1 or TRBD2 may be the D gene (5 bases each). V was cut by 4 bases and J by 8 bases, with 15 bases left in between. CDR1 DFQATT and CDR2 SNEGSKA come from the germline V gene (reference sequence). The CDR3 has 13 residues.

By its share, this clonotype is medium-sized. The chain links TRBV15 to TRBJ1-4; D gene unclear. V lost 3 bases and J lost 6, with 11 bases in between. The CDR3 consists of 14 residues. Per the germline V gene, CDR1 is LNHNV and CDR2 is YYDKDF (reference sequence). The CDR3 is CATSRDFGDEKLFF. The DNA for the CDR3 is TGTGCCACCAGCAGGGACTTCGGGGATGAAAAACTGTTTTTT. Together with reference TRBV15 and TRBJ1-4, the CDR3 gives the full variable domain: DAMVIQNPRYQVTQFGKPVTLSCSQTLNHNVMYWYQQKSSQAPKLLFHYYDKDFNNEADTPDNFQSRRPNTSFCFLDIRSPGLGDTAMYLCATSRDFGDEKLFFGSGTQLSVL.

This clonotype is deemed medium-sized. The CDR3 DNA follows: TGTGCCAGCAGTCAACTAGCGGGAGTGAACACCGGGGAGCTGTTTTTT. Its translation is CASSQLAGVNTGELFF. The chain employs TRBV6-1 and TRBJ2-2; 11 nucleotides align to TRBD2. This CDR3 comprises 16 residues. V gave up 5 bases and J gave up 1 base; unmatched junction bases: 3. Germline V gene sequence: CDR1 MNHNS, CDR2 SASEGT.

A single count supports this clonotype. Relative to the germline gene, one junction end is altered; a read error may explain this. The V gene is TRBV11-2, the J gene TRBJ1-1; D gene unclear. Germline V gene data show CDR1 as SGHAT and CDR2 as FQNNGV. CDR3 length: 14 residues. The CDR3 nucleotides read TGTCCCAGCCAACACGGGGTCCGGGCCACTGCAGCTTTCTTT. Translated, it gives CPSQHGVRATAAFF.

This clonotype is medium-sized in the sample. The CDR3 bases are TGCGCCAGCAGGATGGACAGGGCCCCGGATACGCAGTATTTT. This translates into CASRMDRAPDTQYF. This chain connects TRBV5-1 to TRBJ2-3, with TRBD1 identical over 8 bases. V dropped 5 bases and J dropped 6; count of bases not matched to a gene: 8. The germline CDR1 and CDR2 sequences are SGHRS and YFSETQ. The CDR3 loop spans 14 amino acids.

By sample share, this clonotype is medium-sized (0.01 to 0.1%). J is TRBJ1-2 and V is TRBV2; D is ambiguous. CDR1 is SNHLY, CDR2 FYNNEI, per germline. Trimming pared 3 bases from V and 2 bases from J, leaving 7 bases between. The CDR3 spans 13 residues. The chain's CDR3 is CASSEDWNYGYTF. In DNA form, the CDR3 reads TGTGCCAGCAGTGAGGACTGGAACTATGGCTACACCTTC. The full variable domain, completed using reference TRBV2 and TRBJ1-2, is EPEVTQTPSHQVTQMGQEVILRCVPISNHLYFYWYRQILGQKVEFLVSFYNNEISEKSEIFDDQFSVERPDGSNFTLKIRSTKLEDSAMYFCASSEDWNYGYTFGSGTRLTVV.

This clonotype is medium-sized. The chain couples TRBV7-9 to TRBJ1-4, with D perhaps TRBD1 (5 bases). Trimming cost V 4 bases and J 3 bases, with 18 bases left between them. This CDR3 region has 17 residues. CDR1 SEHNR and CDR2 FQNEAQ come from the germline V gene (reference sequence). The CDR3, as DNA: TGTGCCAGCAGCTCTCGCCAGGGAAGGGAGGCTAATGAAAAACTGTTTTTT. The encoded protein is CASSSRQGREANEKLFF.

Relative to its sample, this clonotype is medium-sized. This CDR3 reads CASTRPGLVSHEQYF. The CDR3 DNA is TGTGCCAGCACGCGTCCGGGACTAGTTTCCCACGAGCAGTACTTC. The chain joins TRBV28 to TRBJ2-7; 8 bases match TRBD2. CDR1 MDHEN and CDR2 SYDVKM come from the germline V gene. Trimming at V came to 7 bases and at J to 5 bases, leaving 13 bases not matched to a gene. The CDR3 consists of 15 residues.

By share of the sample, this clonotype is medium-sized (0.01 to 0.1%). This chain connects TRBV7-2 to TRBJ1-3, with D possibly TRBD1 on 6 matching bases. The CDR3 covers 17 residues. The germline gives CDR1 SGHTA, CDR2 FQGNSA. Between the trimmed V and J ends, which lost 0 bases and 4 bases, there was a span of 16 bases. The DNA for the CDR3 is TGTGCCAGCAGCTTAGCGGTGGGGGGCGCGTGGGGAAACACCATATATTTT. Translation: CASSLAVGGAWGNTIYF.

By sample share, this clonotype is medium-sized. The chain couples TRBV27 to TRBJ1-1, with D unresolved. Germline values: CDR1 MNHEY, CDR2 SMNVEV (reference sequence). CDR3 size: 14 residues. Trimming pared 5 bases from V and 4 bases from J, leaving 14 bases between. The CDR3: CASSTGLEGTEAFF. The CDR3 DNA reads TGTGCCAGCAGTACCGGGCTAGAGGGCACTGAAGCTTTCTTT.

V and J are TRBV5-1 and TRBJ2-3; TRBD2 matches 10 bases. This CDR3 is 13 amino acids long. Germline CDR1 and CDR2: SGHRS and YFSETQ. With 2 bases clipped from V and 6 bases from J, the junction kept 0 bases outside the gene matches. DNA of the CDR3: TGCGCCAGCAGCTTTAGCGGGGGGGATACGCAGTATTTT. Its translation is CASSFSGGDTQYF.

This chain links TRBV6-1 with TRBJ2-7; TRBD1 aligns across 7 bases. The length of the CDR3 is 15 residues. Germline CDR1 is MNHNS and CDR2 is SASEGT. The junction had 8 bases not matched to a gene; V was cut back by 6 bases and J by 0 bases. Here the CDR3 reads CASSEPDRTSYEQYF. The DNA for the CDR3 is TGTGCCAGCAGCGAACCGGACAGGACCTCCTACGAGCAGTACTTC.

Within the sample, this clonotype is medium-sized. V and J are TRBV7-2 and TRBJ1-6; TRBD1 might be the D (6 bases). Trimming took 2 bases from V and 5 from J, leaving 13 bases between them. Germline V gene lookup returns CDR1 SGHTA and CDR2 FQGNSA. The CDR3 has 16 residues. The CDR3 is CASSLFGTSNNSPLHF. CDR3 bases: TGTGCCAGCAGCTTATTCGGGACATCCAATAATTCACCCCTCCACTTT.

Points on this clonotype: A junction boundary mismatches the germline segment, possibly from a read error. The chain carries TRBV27 and TRBJ1-6; 7 bases match TRBD1. The CDR3 consists of 15 residues. Per the germline V gene, CDR1 is MNHEY and CDR2 is SMNVEV (reference sequence). CDR3 sequence reads: CASSPGTVHNSPFHF. The CDR3 DNA reads TGTGCCAGCAGTCCGGGGACAGTTCATAATTCACCCTTCCACTTT.

Points on this clonotype: This clone may be a read error of a much larger clone one base away. This chain links TRBV6-1 with TRBJ1-3; 8 bases agree with TRBD1. Germline V gene data show CDR1 as MNHNS and CDR2 as SASEGT. This CDR3 is 15 amino acids long. V was pared by 6 bases and J by 4 bases, with 8 bases of the junction left unmatched. CDR3 bases: TGTGCCAGCAGACATGGACAGGGACCAGGAAACACCATATATTTT. It encodes CASRHGQGPGNTIYF.

About this clonotype: A much larger clone differs by one base, so this may be a read error. The rearrangement joins TRBV11-2 to TRBJ1-1; maybe TRBD1 (6 bases). The germline CDR1 and CDR2 sequences are SGHAT and FQNNGV. CDR3 length equals 13 residues. The CDR3 DNA reads as TGTGCCAGCAGCCTAGGGGGGGACACTGAAGCTTTGTTT. It specifies CASSLGGDTEALF. Using reference TRBV11-2 and TRBJ1-1 for the parts outside the CDR3, the full variable domain is EAGVAQSPRYKIIEKRQSVAFWCNPISGHATLYWYQQILGQGPKLLIQFQNNGVVDDSQLPKDRFSAERLKGVDSTLKIQPAKLEDSAVYLCASSLGGDTEALFGQGTRLTVV.

By sample fraction, this clonotype is medium-sized. The gene calls are TRBV27 and TRBJ1-5; D is uncertain. Trimming removed 3 bases at V and 5 bases at J, with 8 bases between. This CDR3 region has 13 residues. CDR1 is MNHEY, CDR2 SMNVEV, per germline (reference sequence). This CDR3 reads CASSFNFYQPQHF. CDR3 bases: TGTGCCAGCAGTTTCAACTTTTATCAGCCCCAGCATTTT.

Worth noting for this clonotype: This sequence may be a read error, since a much larger clone differs from it by one base. V gene TRBV5-1 combines with J gene TRBJ2-3, with 7 positions matching TRBD1. Germline CDR1 reads SGHRS; CDR2 reads YFSETQ. After removal of 2 bases from V and 6 bases from J, the junction contained 9 bases not matched to a gene. This CDR3 region has 15 residues. The CDR3 here is CASSFLVTGMDTQYF. CDR3 nucleotide sequence: TGCGCCAGCAGCTTCCTCGTGACAGGGATGGATACGCAGTATTTT.

This clonotype is medium-sized by share. V gene TRBV12-3 or TRBV12-4 combines with J gene TRBJ2-1, with 10 bases aligning to TRBD1. There are 15 residues in the CDR3. After removal of 5 bases from V and 8 bases from J, the junction contained 9 bases not matched to a gene. The CDR3 DNA is TGTGCCAGCAGTCCCGGGACAGGGGAAGTGGATGAGCAGTTCTTC. Translation gives CASSPGTGEVDEQFF.

By sample share, this clonotype is medium-sized. The V call is TRBV6-1, the J call TRBJ2-3; tentatively, D is TRBD1 or TRBD2 (5 bases each). Deletions cut 2 bases from V and 6 bases from J, with 15 bases between. Per the germline V gene, CDR1 is MNHNS and CDR2 is SASEGT. The CDR3 loop spans 15 amino acids. CDR3 in DNA: TGTGCCAGCAGTGAATATGGGGGAGTGAGGGATACGCAGTATTTT. Translated, it gives CASSEYGGVRDTQYF.

By sample share, this clonotype is medium-sized. V and J are TRBV5-6 and TRBJ1-2; D perhaps matches TRBD1 (6 bases). Germline CDR1 is SGHDT and CDR2 is YYEEEE. The CDR3 contains 12 residues. The V end was cut by 6 bases, the J end by 8 bases, with 14 bases between. CDR3 amino acids: CASMRTDLGYTF. In DNA, the CDR3 is TGTGCCAGCATGCGGACAGACCTCGGCTACACCTTC.

This clonotype is labeled medium-sized (0.01 to 0.1%). The CDR3 DNA sequence: TGTGCCAGCAGTCCCCAAGTATCCAATGAGCAGTTCTTC. Translation: CASSPQVSNEQFF. This sequence joins TRBV27 and TRBJ2-1; D ambiguous. There are 13 residues in the CDR3. Trimming removed 5 bases at V and 6 bases at J, with 11 bases between. The germline V gene encodes CDR1 MNHEY and CDR2 SMNVEV (reference sequence).

A note on this clonotype: Its ends do not fully match the called genes, so a read error is possible. The chain is built from TRBV6-4 and TRBJ2-3; TRBD2 aligns across 7 bases. CDR1 MRHNA and CDR2 SNTAGT come from the germline V gene. This CDR3 contains 15 residues. CDR3 in amino acids: CVSSDSSGAADTQYF. CDR3 DNA sequence: TGTGTCAGCAGTGACTCGAGCGGGGCGGCAGATACGCAGTATTTT.

By frequency in the sample, this clonotype is medium-sized. This rearrangement joins TRBV5-1 to TRBJ2-5, with TRBD2 identical over 9 bases. The CDR3 is 14 residues long. CDR1 and CDR2 from the germline V gene are SGHRS and YFSETQ. J was trimmed by 4 bases and V by 3 bases; bases with no gene match: 4. The chain's CDR3 is CASSWREGGETQYF. The CDR3 DNA follows: TGCGCCAGCAGCTGGCGGGAGGGCGGAGAGACCCAGTACTTC.

As concerns this clonotype: At one end, the junction sequence differs from germline, possibly due to a read error. This chain uses TRBV28 with TRBJ2-1; 12 bases map to TRBD2. The germline gives CDR1 MDHEN, CDR2 SYDVKM. The CDR3 extends over 16 amino acids. CDR3 sequence reads: CASILSGTSGSREQFF. The CDR3 nucleotides read TGTGCTAGCATTTTATCAGGGACTAGCGGGTCACGGGAGCAGTTCTTC.